Presented here are 30 T cell receptor beta chains from one specimen sequenced in a study of blood T cell repertoires in COVID-19. Clones were read by immunoSEQ multiplex PCR, and TCRdb kept only the in-frame ones, dropping some. The data hold some 490,000 clones, with 70% to 90% observed a single time. Sequenced input: PBMCs or T cells enriched from blood (not recorded which). The receptor set was obtained from a woman aged 55-70 years who had recovered from COVID-19.

The chain couples TRBV14 to TRBJ2-3; 9 bases fit TRBD2. The CDR3 is 16 amino acids. The junction had 7 bases not matched to a gene; V was cut back by 4 bases and J by 2 bases. CDR1 and CDR2 (germline): SGHDN, FVKESK. The CDR3 loop is CASSPAGGLNTDTQYF. The DNA of the CDR3 is TGTGCCAGCAGCCCAGCGGGGGGCCTTAACACAGATACGCAGTATTTT. Full variable domain (remainder filled in from reference TRBV14 and TRBJ2-3): EAGVTQFPSHSVIEKGQTVTLRCDPISGHDNLYWYRRVMGKEIKFLLHFVKESKQDESGMPNNRFLAERTGGTYSTLKVQPAELEDSGVYFCASSPAGGLNTDTQYFGPGTRLTVL.

The chain joins TRBV15 to TRBJ2-2; 8 nucleotides match TRBD1. Germline V gene sequence: CDR1 LNHNV, CDR2 YYDKDF (reference sequence). The trim removed 0 bases at V and 6 bases at J, leaving 6 bases unmatched. The CDR3 has 16 residues. The CDR3 coding sequence is TGTGCCACCAGCAGAGATCGGCAGGGGGCGTCCGGGGAGCTGTTTTTT. Translation: CATSRDRQGASGELFF.

The chain joins TRBV19 to TRBJ2-1, with 10 bases lining up with TRBD1. There are 14 residues in the CDR3. Per germline, CDR1 LNHDA and CDR2 SQIVND (reference sequence). V dropped 10 bases and J dropped 2; count of bases not matched to a gene: 5. The chain's CDR3 is CATTGTGAYNEQFF. Here the CDR3 DNA reads TGTGCCACCACCGGGACAGGGGCCTACAATGAGCAGTTCTTC.

The J gene is TRBJ2-3, the V gene TRBV13, with 10 bases fitting TRBD2. This CDR3 region has 16 residues. Germline V lookup: CDR1 PRHDT, CDR2 FYEKMQ (reference sequence). V shed 5 bases, J shed 1 base, and the junction held 6 bases outside the gene matches. CDR3 in DNA: TGTGCCAGCAGCAGAAGCGGACTAGCGGGCACAGATACGCAGTATTTT. Amino acids: CASSRSGLAGTDTQYF. The full variable domain, in which reference TRBV13 and TRBJ2-3 provide the parts outside the CDR3, is AAGVIQSPRHLIKEKRETATLKCYPIPRHDTVYWYQQGPGQDPQFLISFYEKMQSDKGSIPDRFSAQQFSDYHSELNMSSLELGDSALYFCASSRSGLAGTDTQYFGPGTRLTVL.

This chain joins TRBV5-1 and TRBJ2-2, with D perhaps TRBD2 (6 bases). CDR3 length: 16 residues. Per germline, CDR1 SGHRS and CDR2 YFSETQ. The V end lost 3 bases, the J end lost 7 bases, and 19 bases lay between the germline ends. The chain's CDR3 is CASSYERVLWSGELFF. Written as DNA, the CDR3 is TGCGCCAGCAGCTACGAGCGGGTTCTATGGAGCGGGGAGCTGTTTTTT.

The rearrangement joins TRBV2 to TRBJ1-3; TRBD1 matches 9 bases. Trimming removed 11 bases from V and 8 bases from J; junction bases left unmatched: 10. This CDR3 spans 13 amino acids. In germline, CDR1 is SNHLY, CDR2 FYNNEI. The CDR3 loop is CAGSRDRDHTIYF. CDR3 nucleotides: TGTGCCGGGTCCCGGGACAGGGACCACACCATATATTTT.

The V gene is TRBV4-1, the J gene TRBJ1-1, with TRBD1 matching over 7 bases. The germline V gene has CDR1 MGHRA and CDR2 YSYEKL. This CDR3 has 17 residues. With 1 base clipped from V and 0 bases from J, the junction kept 8 bases outside the gene matches. CDR3 region: CASSQVDSGTVNTEAFF. The DNA of the CDR3 is TGCGCCAGCAGCCAAGTGGACTCCGGGACAGTGAACACTGAAGCTTTCTTT.

The sample holds one count of this clone. V usage is TRBV14 and J usage is TRBJ1-6, with TRBD1 matching over 7 bases. V lost 4 bases and J lost 4; bases outside the gene matches: 1. CDR1 is SGHDN, CDR2 FVKESK, per germline. This CDR3 contains 14 residues. In DNA, the CDR3 is TGTGCCAGCAGCCCGGGACAGTATAATTCACCCCTCCACTTT. Translation: CASSPGQYNSPLHF.

The chain carries TRBV6-5 and TRBJ2-7; maybe TRBD1 (6 bases). CDR1 MNHEY and CDR2 SVGAGI come from the germline V gene. With 6 bases removed from V and 6 bases from J, the gap between germline ends came to 15 bases. The length of the CDR3 is 13 residues. Here the CDR3 reads CASSVTGPLEQYV. Here the CDR3 DNA reads TGTGCCAGCAGCGTTACAGGGCCCCTCGAGCAGTACGTC.

The rearrangement links TRBV6-5 to TRBJ1-2, with unresolved D. This CDR3 has 14 amino acids. Germline lookup yields CDR1 MNHEY and CDR2 SVGAGI. V gave up 8 bases and J gave up 5 bases, with 18 bases separating them. The CDR3 reads CASLRGDGSYGYTF. CDR3 in DNA: TGTGCCAGCCTCCGTGGAGACGGGTCTTATGGCTACACCTTC.

V gene TRBV19 combines with J gene TRBJ1-5; D is undetermined. CDR1 is LNHDA and CDR2 is SQIVND in the germline V gene (reference sequence). The CDR3 is 11 residues long. V lost 7 bases and J 11 bases, leaving 12 bases between the germline ends. The CDR3 DNA follows: TGTGCCAGTAATACTTTCTGGTCCCAGCATTTT. Its translation is CASNTFWSQHF.

The chain couples TRBV5-5 to TRBJ1-1, with D possibly TRBD1 on 5 matching bases. V lost 0 bases to trimming and J lost 2 bases, with 11 bases between them. The CDR3 length is 15 residues. Germline V gives CDR1 SGHKS, CDR2 YYEKEE (reference sequence). This CDR3 reads CASSLVSGINTEAFF. CDR3 bases: TGTGCCAGCAGCTTGGTATCAGGGATAAACACTGAAGCTTTCTTT.

As for this clone: Other DNA sequences within the sample encode an identical CDR3. The chain joins TRBV5-1 to TRBJ2-3; 12 nucleotides agree with TRBD2. CDR3 length: 14 residues. The V segment lost 5 bases and the J segment 4 bases; nucleotides outside the gene matches: 2. The germline V gene has CDR1 SGHRS and CDR2 YFSETQ. CDR3 DNA sequence: TGCGCCAGCAGTGCTAGCGGGGGGGCAGATACGCAGTATTTT. Residues: CASSASGGADTQYF.

V usage is TRBV14 and J usage is TRBJ2-3; 7 bases fit TRBD2. Germline CDR1 SGHDN, CDR2 FVKESK. The CDR3 spans 19 residues. V was clipped by 2 bases and J by 1 base; unmatched bases: 15. CDR3 bases: TGTGCCAGCAGCCAATTCTTAGGGTCTAGCGGAGGGCGCACAGATACGCAGTATTTT. Amino acids: CASSQFLGSSGGRTDTQYF.

The V gene is TRBV5-1, the J gene TRBJ1-6, with no clear D. The CDR3 contains 15 residues. Trimming shortened V by 1 base and J by 5 bases, and 10 bases separated the two germline ends. Germline CDR1 is SGHRS and CDR2 is YFSETQ. For the CDR3, the DNA is TGCGCCAGCAGCTTGTCGGGATCCCATAATTCACCCCTCCACTTT. Residues: CASSLSGSHNSPLHF.

V gene TRBV6-4 combines with J gene TRBJ1-1, with 12 bases fitting TRBD1. The V segment lost 6 bases and the J segment 1 base; nucleotides outside the gene matches: 15. The CDR3 runs to 19 residues. Germline values: CDR1 MRHNA, CDR2 SNTAGT. DNA for the CDR3: TGTGCCAGCAGACCAGGGACAGGGGGCGTCGTATGGCCGAACACTGAAGCTTTCTTT. Protein sequence: CASRPGTGGVVWPNTEAFF.

The V call is TRBV2, the J call TRBJ1-5; 7 bases are a match to TRBD1. The CDR3 loop spans 17 amino acids. Germline lookup yields CDR1 SNHLY and CDR2 FYNNEI. V lost 7 bases, J lost 3 bases, and 15 bases stayed unmatched. The CDR3 DNA sequence: TGTGCCAGCAATAACAGGGGTTACACCCGCTCCAATCAGCCCCAGCATTTT. Translating gives CASNNRGYTRSNQPQHF.

This clone was counted a single time. The genes are TRBV6-5 and TRBJ1-1, with D possibly matching TRBD1 (6 bases). This CDR3 is 14 amino acids long. Germline-derived CDR1 and CDR2 are MNHEY and SVGAGI. Trimming took 9 bases from V and 0 from J, leaving 14 bases between them. CDR3 loop: CASSWTALNTEAFF. The CDR3 nucleotides read TGTGCCAGTTCGTGGACAGCCCTGAACACTGAAGCTTTCTTT.

This clone was seen once. The chain joins TRBV2 to TRBJ2-5, with D perhaps TRBD1 (6 bases). V lost 6 bases and J 6 bases, leaving 11 bases between the germline ends. CDR3 size: 12 residues. Germline V gene lookup returns CDR1 SNHLY and CDR2 FYNNEI. The CDR3 spells CASSWQGKTQYF. The CDR3 bases are TGTGCCAGCAGCTGGCAGGGGAAGACCCAGTACTTC.

The chain joins TRBV6-5 to TRBJ2-1; 8 nucleotides line up with TRBD1. The ends lost 1 base at V and 8 bases at J; junction bases unmatched: 4. Germline CDR1 is MNHEY and CDR2 is SVGAGI. The CDR3 runs 14 residues. CDR3 in amino acids: CASSYLQGADEQFF. CDR3 sequence (DNA): TGTGCCAGCAGTTACTTGCAGGGGGCGGATGAGCAGTTCTTC.

V gene TRBV6-5 combines with J gene TRBJ2-3, with D perhaps matching TRBD1 (7 bases). The ends were cut back, 0 bases at V and 7 bases at J, with 17 bases in the middle. Per the germline V gene, CDR1 is MNHEY and CDR2 is SVGAGI. The CDR3 has 16 amino acids. The CDR3 DNA reads as TGTGCCAGCAGTTACTCGATGGAGGGGGCTCTAAATACGCAGTATTTT. Its protein is CASSYSMEGALNTQYF.

The chain couples TRBV19 to TRBJ1-1; 10 positions agree with TRBD1. CDR3 length: 14 amino acids. Germline CDR1 is LNHDA and CDR2 is SQIVND (reference sequence). V trimming: 5 bases; J trimming: 3 bases; junction bases outside the gene matches: 3. CDR3 nucleotide sequence: TGTGCCAGTAGTTCGGGACAGGGGTACACTGAAGCTTTCTTT. Residues: CASSSGQGYTEAFF.

The CDR3 reads CASSFQGHTDTQYF. The CDR3 bases are TGCGCCAGCAGCTTCCAGGGCCACACAGATACGCAGTATTTT. The rearrangement joins TRBV5-1 to TRBJ2-3; D is perhaps TRBD1 (5 bases). Deletions cut 2 bases from V and 2 bases from J, with 9 bases between. This CDR3 region has 14 residues. Germline V gives CDR1 SGHRS, CDR2 YFSETQ.

This chain connects TRBV28 to TRBJ2-4; tentative D call: TRBD1 (6 bases). Trimming cost V 1 base and J 5 bases, with 9 bases left between them. Germline CDR1 reads MDHEN; CDR2 reads SYDVKM. The CDR3 extends over 14 amino acids. The DNA of the CDR3 is TGTGCCAGCAGTTTATTTACAGGGCAAAACATTCAGTACTTC. As protein: CASSLFTGQNIQYF.

The gene calls are TRBV19 and TRBJ1-3, with D tentatively TRBD1 (5 bases). This CDR3 region has 18 residues. V lost 1 base and J 0 bases, leaving 16 bases between the germline ends. Germline values: CDR1 LNHDA, CDR2 SQIVND (reference sequence). The CDR3 nucleotides read TGTGCCAGTAGTATAGGGGAGGGGCGTTCCCGCTCTGGAAACACCATATATTTT. It yields the protein CASSIGEGRSRSGNTIYF. The full variable domain, in which reference TRBV19 and TRBJ1-3 provide the parts outside the CDR3, is DGGITQSPKYLFRKEGQNVTLSCEQNLNHDAMYWYRQDPGQGLRLIYYSQIVNDFQKGDIAEGYSVSREKKESFPLTVTSAQKNPTAFYLCASSIGEGRSRSGNTIYFGEGSWLTVV.

V is TRBV28 and J is TRBJ1-1; D gene unclear. V was shortened by 6 bases and J by 2 bases, with 4 bases between the two germline ends. Germline CDR1 reads MDHEN; CDR2 reads SYDVKM. The CDR3 length is 11 residues. CDR3 amino acids: CASRTNTEAFF. CDR3 nucleotide sequence: TGTGCCAGCAGGACTAACACTGAAGCTTTCTTT.

The chain uses TRBV11-2 and TRBJ2-5; D is possibly TRBD2 (6 bases). V lost 1 base and J lost 4, with 13 bases in between. Per the germline V gene, CDR1 is SGHAT and CDR2 is FQNNGV. This CDR3 spans 15 amino acids. The CDR3 DNA follows: TGTGCCAGCAGCTTAGGGGACTCAGCGGGAGAGACCCAGTACTTC. This translates into CASSLGDSAGETQYF.

This chain uses TRBV28 with TRBJ1-5; D remains ambiguous. Trimming cost V 6 bases and J 3 bases, with 9 bases left between them. The CDR3 spans 13 residues. From germline, CDR1 is MDHEN and CDR2 SYDVKM. Here the CDR3 reads CASREVPNQPQHF. The CDR3 DNA reads as TGTGCCAGCAGGGAGGTCCCCAATCAGCCCCAGCATTTT.

J is TRBJ1-2 and V is TRBV9; 7 nucleotides align to TRBD1. Germline V gives CDR1 SGDLS, CDR2 YYNGEE. This CDR3 spans 14 amino acids. V gave up 5 bases and J gave up 4 bases; unmatched junction bases: 8. The CDR3 here is CASSSTGAGYGYTF. CDR3 coding DNA: TGTGCCAGCAGTTCCACAGGGGCTGGCTATGGCTACACCTTC. The full variable domain, completed using reference TRBV9 and TRBJ1-2, is DSGVTQTPKHLITATGQRVTLRCSPRSGDLSVYWYQQSLDQGLQFLIQYYNGEERAKGNILERFSAQQFPDLHSELNLSSLELGDSALYFCASSSTGAGYGYTFGSGTRLTVV.

The genes are TRBV19 and TRBJ2-7; 9 bases are a match to TRBD1. Trimming took 3 bases from V and 0 from J; bases not matched to a gene: 9. Germline-derived CDR1 and CDR2 are LNHDA and SQIVND (reference sequence). This CDR3 is built from 17 residues. The DNA of the CDR3 is TGTGCCAGTAGTATTTTGGACAGGGGCTCAAGCTCCTACGAGCAGTACGTC. Encoded protein: CASSILDRGSSSYEQYV.